The rows below give T cell receptor beta chains drawn from one sample of a study of T cell responses to AZD1222 COVID-19 vaccine. TCRdb's table, derived via immunoSEQ multiplex PCR, lists solely in-frame clones and lacks some. The table lists tens of thousands of clones, roughly 84% of them singletons. Sequencing was performed on peripheral blood, taken on day 0 of AZD1222 vaccination. The receptor source for this set is an adult in good health. Both conserved end residues are part of each CDR3. Fields, in order: clone size, D gene, V gene, J gene, CDR3 protein, CDR3 DNA. D genes are given only for firm matches. Some rows mark clone size as missing; the rest say once, few, many or name a class of expanded clone.

>.|TRBD1|TRBV6-6|TRBJ1-4
CASRGTGGNEKLFF
TGTGCCAGCAGGGGGACAGGGGGTAATGAAAAACTGTTTTTT
>.|.|TRBV10-1|TRBJ1-6
CASSESVGYNSPLHF
TGCGCCAGCAGTGAGTCGGTGGGCTATAATTCACCCCTCCACTTT
>.|.|TRBV28|TRBJ1-2
CASSHYGYTF
TGTGCCAGCAGTCACTATGGCTACACCTTC
>few|TRBD1|TRBV12-3/TRBV12-4|TRBJ2-1
CASTGQGANEQFF
TGTGCCAGCACCGGACAGGGGGCCAATGAGCAGTTCTTC
>.|.|TRBV5-1|TRBJ1-3
CASSGGNSVSGNTIYF
TGCGCCAGCAGCGGTGGGAACTCGGTGTCTGGAAACACCATATATTTT
>.|.|TRBV6-4|TRBJ2-2
CASSDSKTSGTGELFF
TGTGCCAGCAGTGACTCGAAGACATCGGGCACCGGGGAGCTGTTTTTT
>.|TRBD1|TRBV3-1/TRBV3-2|TRBJ1-1
CASSQGPQGGTEAFF
TGTGCCAGCAGCCAAGGACCCCAGGGGGGCACTGAAGCTTTCTTT
>once|.|TRBV11-3|TRBJ2-3
CASSSQGVSTDTQYF
TGTGCCAGCAGCTCCCAGGGCGTAAGCACAGATACGCAGTATTTT
>.|.|TRBV5-5|TRBJ1-2
CASSLRVPANYGYTF
TGTGCCAGCAGCTTGCGGGTACCAGCTAACTATGGCTACACCTTC
>.|TRBD2|TRBV6-5|TRBJ2-7
CASTTGTSGIHEQYF
TGTGCCAGCACTACCGGGACTAGCGGGATCCACGAGCAGTACTTC
>.|.|TRBV18|TRBJ2-3
CASSPYRENTDTQYF
TGTGCCAGCTCACCCTACAGGGAAAACACAGATACGCAGTATTTT
>.|.|TRBV27|TRBJ2-3
CASSWGGEDTQYF
TGTGCCAGCAGCTGGGGCGGGGAGGATACGCAGTATTTT
>.|.|TRBV27|TRBJ1-6
CASSFSRGTDNSPLHF
TGTGCCAGCAGTTTCTCGAGGGGGACGGATAATTCACCCCTCCACTTT